This T cell receptor (beta chain) was found in a study of cytomegalovirus exposure and HLA in healthy donors. Study-wide context: Approximately 85 million unique TCRs from HLA-typed donors were held in an early data release.

The PCR used 60 Vbeta and 13 Jbeta primers. Original data processing: In a later analysis, about 9.9 million of tens of millions of unique beta chains occurred in at least two donors. Only in-frame clones appear in the TCRdb table, and some are missing; sequencing was by immunoSEQ multiplex PCR. Clone size and V and J calls were adopted from that table, with D and trimming inferred from the DNA. This table has approximately 88,000 clones, 55% to 75% appearing once. About this clone: The antigen is unknown.

Findings and limits, study-wide: The authors later found most CMV-associated TCR beta chains appeared HLA-restricted. Later on, an analysis showed TCR association rates differing by HLA locus, with DRB1 the most and HLA-C the fewest.

The clonotype was recovered from a man aged 60 to 75 in good health and CMV-seronegative. The sequencing sample was made of PBMCs.

Here the CDR3 DNA reads TGTGCCAGCAGTCTGACAACCAGATACGAGCAGTACTTC. Translating gives CASSLTTRYEQYF. The chain links TRBV2 to TRBJ2-7, with no clear D. CDR3 length equals 13 residues. V shed 5 bases and J shed 4 bases, with 12 bases lying between them. Per germline, CDR1 SNHLY and CDR2 FYNNEI.